This T cell receptor (beta chain) was identified during a study of blood T cell repertoires in COVID-19. About the study: COVID-19 samples from acute and convalescent phases originated in the United States, Italy and Spain. T cells, B-cell-depleted T cells, or PBMCs provided the cDNA or gDNA that served as material.

In the source study's methods: Reference gene primer amplification in the assay estimated nucleated cell counts. Using immunoSEQ multiplex PCR, the repertoire was profiled, and TCRdb retains in-frame clones only, with some absent. V and J calls plus clone size are reproduced from that table; the DNA served to infer D and trimming. The sample lists around 200,000 clones; more than 70% were seen once. The CDR3 runs 13 residues. Germline CDR1 is MDHEN and CDR2 is SYDVKM. V lost 7 bases to trimming and J lost 2 bases; unmatched junction nucleotides: 3. Participants had their cohort set by participant-reported clinical history.

The sequenced material came from PBMCs or T cells enriched from blood (not recorded which). V is TRBV28 and J is TRBJ2-7, with TRBD1 identical over 9 bases. The source is a man aged 40-50 years with acute COVID-19. The CDR3 sequence: CASKGQGPYEQYF. The CDR3, as DNA: TGTGCCAGCAAGGGACAGGGACCCTACGAGCAGTACTTC. Full variable domain (outside the CDR3, taken from reference TRBV28 and TRBJ2-7): DVKVTQSSRYLVKRTGEKVFLECVQDMDHENMFWYRQDPGLGLRLIYFSYDVKMKEKGDIPEGYSVSREKKERFSLILESASTNQTSMYLCASKGQGPYEQYFGPGTRLTVT.